The 32 T cell receptor beta chains listed next were all sequenced from one sample in a study of T-cell memory formation after mild COVID-19. TCRdb fed the 5' RACE reads into MiXCR, producing one record per CDR3 protein. The sample carries 250,000 to 350,000 distinct CDR3 sequences, around 15% recorded once. Input material: PBMCs or a T cell subset sorted from them (not recorded which). Every receptor here comes from a man between 18 and 29 years old who had mild COVID-19 (a few samples of this study predate the infection). Cell type and time point are not known.

The chain has TRBV7-2 and TRBJ1-6; TRBD1 matches 7 bases. CDR1 and CDR2 (germline): SGHTA, FQGNSA. J lost 6 bases, V lost 0 bases, and 2 bases had no gene match. The CDR3 runs 15 residues. Here the CDR3 reads CASSLAGTANSPLHF. In DNA, the CDR3 is TGTGCCAGCAGCTTAGCTGGGACAGCTAATTCACCCCTCCACTTT.

This sequence joins TRBV25-1 and TRBJ2-5, with 14 bases identical to TRBD2. This CDR3 spans 19 amino acids. With V trimmed by 4 bases and J by 0 bases, 10 bases remained unmatched. The germline V gene has CDR1 MGHDK and CDR2 SYGVNS. The CDR3 region is CASSGTSGTSGGNQETQYF. CDR3 DNA: TGTGCCAGCAGTGGAACCTCCGGGACTAGCGGGGGAAACCAAGAGACCCAGTACTTC.

In DNA, the CDR3 is TGTGCCAGTAAGGACAGGGGAGGTTATGGCTACACCTTC. Amino acid sequence: CASKDRGGYGYTF. The chain couples TRBV19 to TRBJ1-2, with 9 bases that match TRBD1. The CDR3 runs to 13 residues. After removal of 7 bases from V and 5 bases from J, the junction contained 5 bases not matched to a gene. CDR1 is LNHDA, CDR2 SQIVND, per germline (reference sequence).

The sample holds a few counts of this clonotype. The rearrangement links TRBV5-5 to TRBJ2-7; D not certain. This CDR3 is 17 amino acids long. The V and J ends lost 6 bases and 2 bases respectively, with 24 bases between them. Germline V gene data show CDR1 as SGHKS and CDR2 as YYEKEE (reference sequence). DNA for the CDR3: TGTGCCAGCACTTCCGCCCGCCGGGCTTTAGGCCCCTACGAGCAGTACTTC. It codes for CASTSARRALGPYEQYF.

This chain joins TRBV3-1 and TRBJ1-3; D is perhaps TRBD1 (6 bases). Germline loops: CDR1 LGHDT, CDR2 YNNKEL (reference sequence). CDR3 length: 12 residues. Deletions cut 1 base from V and 14 bases from J, with 12 bases between. The DNA for the CDR3 is TGTGCCAGCAGCCAAGTGACAGGTGCGGTATATTTT. As protein: CASSQVTGAVYF.

At least ten counts were recorded for this clonotype. In DNA, the CDR3 is TGTGCCAGCACCCCGTTTAAAGGAACGTACAATGAGCAGTTCTTC. This codes for CASTPFKGTYNEQFF. This chain uses TRBV2 with TRBJ2-1; unclear D gene. The CDR3 is 15 amino acids. Germline CDR1 SNHLY, CDR2 FYNNEI. Deletions cut 7 bases from V and 4 bases from J, with 17 bases between.

V gene TRBV18 combines with J gene TRBJ1-5, with TRBD1 identical over 11 bases. The V gene's germline CDR1 is KGHSH and CDR2 LQKENI. The CDR3 totals 15 residues. V was clipped by 3 bases and J by 6 bases; unmatched bases: 4. The CDR3 here is CASSPPGTGGQPQHF. The CDR3 region has the DNA TGTGCCAGCTCACCTCCGGGGACAGGGGGTCAGCCCCAGCATTTT.

V and J are TRBV20-1 and TRBJ2-3; D remains unclear. This CDR3 spans 12 amino acids. Germline-derived CDR1 and CDR2 are DFQATT and SNEGSKA (reference sequence). V lost 6 bases to trimming and J lost 0 bases, with 7 bases between them. The chain's CDR3 is CSASESTDTQYF. The CDR3 DNA reads as TGCAGTGCGAGCGAAAGCACAGATACGCAGTATTTT.

The chain couples TRBV20-1 to TRBJ2-3; TRBD2 matches 9 bases. The junction had 11 bases not matched to a gene; V was cut back by 5 bases and J by 2 bases. CDR3 length: 16 residues. Germline V CDR1 and CDR2: DFQATT, SNEGSKA (reference sequence). The CDR3 spells CSAAPGLAGTTDTQYF. The CDR3 DNA reads TGCAGTGCTGCCCCGGGGCTAGCGGGGACCACAGATACGCAGTATTTT.

The sample holds many counts of this clonotype. The chain has TRBV3-1 and TRBJ2-2; TRBD1 or TRBD2 may be the D gene (6 bases each). Germline lookup yields CDR1 LGHDT and CDR2 YNNKEL (reference sequence). Deletions cut 3 bases from V and 3 bases from J, with 20 bases between. The CDR3 contains 18 residues. The CDR3 protein is CASSHARGLGSHTGELFF. As DNA, the CDR3 is TGTGCCAGCAGCCACGCCAGGGGACTTGGTTCGCACACCGGGGAGCTGTTTTTT.

The V and J genes are TRBV20-1 and TRBJ1-1; D is ambiguous. The germline V and J ends were trimmed by 0 bases and 1 base, with 9 bases remaining between them. The CDR3 loop spans 14 amino acids. Germline CDR1 and CDR2: DFQATT and SNEGSKA (reference sequence). The CDR3: CSARERQPNTEAFF. The CDR3 DNA reads TGCAGTGCTAGAGAGCGGCAGCCGAACACTGAAGCTTTCTTT.

CDR3 sequence (DNA): TGTGCCAGCAGGTCGGCGGGACTAGCGGGGGGGGAGTACCAAGAGACCCAGTACTTC. It specifies CASRSAGLAGGEYQETQYF. The chain joins TRBV12-3 or TRBV12-4 to TRBJ2-5; 16 bases align to TRBD2. Trimming cost V 6 bases and J 0 bases; bases outside gene matches: 10. The CDR3 consists of 19 residues.

This clonotype showed up just a few times. The J gene is TRBJ2-5, the V gene TRBV3-1; the match to TRBD1 covers 7 bases. Unmatched junction bases numbered 4, after V lost 0 bases and J lost 3 bases. This CDR3 has 15 residues. Germline CDR1 is LGHDT and CDR2 is YNNKEL (reference sequence). The CDR3: CASSQDETGKETQYF. CDR3 nucleotide sequence: TGTGCCAGCAGCCAAGATGAGACAGGGAAAGAGACCCAGTACTTC.

On this clonotype itself: At one of its ends the junction is not consistent with the germline gene, which may arise from a read error. This chain uses TRBV6-5 with TRBJ2-2; the D gene is possibly TRBD2 (5 bases). CDR1 and CDR2 (germline): MNHEY, SVGAGI. This CDR3 region has 18 residues. This CDR3 is CASSYSLLPGRSTGELIF. The CDR3 DNA reads as TGTGCCAGCAGTTACTCCCTCCTCCCCGGGCGTTCCACCGGGGAGCTGATTTTT.

The chain uses TRBV20-1 and TRBJ1-3; weak D call: TRBD1 (5 bases). The CDR3 loop spans 14 amino acids. Per the germline V gene, CDR1 is DFQATT and CDR2 is SNEGSKA (reference sequence). Trimming pared 3 bases from V and 0 bases from J, leaving 9 bases between. CDR3 sequence (DNA): TGCAGTGCTAGGTCAGGGCCCTCTGGAAACACCATATATTTT. This translates into CSARSGPSGNTIYF.

V gene TRBV28 combines with J gene TRBJ2-3; D gene ambiguous. This CDR3 has 18 amino acids. V shed 6 bases and J shed 0 bases, with 22 bases lying between them. Germline lookup yields CDR1 MDHEN and CDR2 SYDVKM. The CDR3, as DNA: TGTGCCAGCAGCCTAGGCACCAGCTCATCCTTTAGCACAGATACGCAGTATTTT. It translates to CASSLGTSSSFSTDTQYF.

The gene calls are TRBV29-1 and TRBJ2-1; 8 bases agree with TRBD1. The CDR3 has 13 amino acids. Trimming removed 6 bases from V and 5 bases from J; junction bases left unmatched: 6. Germline V gene data show CDR1 as SQVTM and CDR2 as ANQGSEA. The CDR3: CSVGQGIHNEQFF. CDR3 in DNA: TGCAGCGTCGGACAGGGTATCCACAATGAGCAGTTCTTC.

This clonotype showed up just a few times. The chain has TRBV23-1 and TRBJ1-1; D is possibly TRBD1 (6 bases). TRBV23-1 is flagged as an ORF with uncertain function. The CDR3 is 13 residues long. Trimming removed 0 bases from V and 5 bases from J, with 7 bases in between. The CDR3 DNA sequence: TGCGCCAGCAGTCAATCGAGGGGGACTGAAGCTTTCTTT. Protein sequence: CASSQSRGTEAFF.

J is TRBJ2-1 and V is TRBV4-1, with D perhaps TRBD1 or TRBD2 (5 bases each). Per germline, CDR1 MGHRA and CDR2 YSYEKL. The CDR3 runs to 15 residues. Trimming removed 1 base from V and 4 bases from J, with 11 bases in between. DNA for the CDR3: TGCGCCAGCAGCCAAGTAGGGACGGTATACAATGAGCAGTTCTTC. Its translation is CASSQVGTVYNEQFF.

The chain links TRBV7-3 to TRBJ1-1; no clear D. The CDR3 runs to 13 residues. V lost 2 bases and J 3 bases, leaving 7 bases between the germline ends. The V gene's germline CDR1 is SGHTA and CDR2 FQGTGA. CDR3 region: CASSLSRYTEAFF. CDR3 nucleotide sequence: TGTGCCAGCAGCTTATCCCGATACACTGAAGCTTTCTTT.

The genes are TRBV15 and TRBJ2-7; tentatively, D is TRBD1 or TRBD2 (5 bases each). V was pared by 3 bases and J by 9 bases, with 15 bases between. The CDR3 is 13 residues long. The germline V gene has CDR1 LNHNV and CDR2 YYDKDF (reference sequence). CDR3 nucleotide sequence: TGTGCCACCAGCAGTGACCGGGACCAAGGGCAGTACTTC. This codes for CATSSDRDQGQYF.

The V and J genes are TRBV5-6 and TRBJ2-2; unclear D gene. The CDR3 loop spans 14 amino acids. Trimming stripped 0 bases from V and 1 base from J, with 4 bases between. The V gene's germline CDR1 is SGHDT and CDR2 YYEEEE. CDR3 protein: CASSLDMNTGELFF. The CDR3 nucleotides read TGTGCCAGCAGCTTGGACATGAACACCGGGGAGCTGTTTTTT.

This clonotype has just a few counts. V is TRBV24-1 and J is TRBJ2-2; D might be TRBD1 (6 bases). V lost 3 bases, J lost 0 bases, and 13 bases lay in between. This CDR3 region has 17 residues. Germline V gives CDR1 KGHDR, CDR2 SFDVKD. The CDR3 is CATSDAPGATNTGELFF. As DNA, the CDR3 is TGTGCCACCAGTGATGCTCCAGGGGCGACGAACACCGGGGAGCTGTTTTTT.

This rearrangement joins TRBV5-1 to TRBJ1-2; the D gene is possibly TRBD1 (5 bases). V was trimmed by 0 bases and J by 8 bases, leaving 17 bases between them. CDR3 length equals 15 residues. Per the germline V gene, CDR1 is SGHRS and CDR2 is YFSETQ. The CDR3 DNA reads as TGCGCCAGCAGCTTGGAGTCTGGCAGGGAGAGAGGCTACACCTTC. It encodes CASSLESGRERGYTF.

This clonotype was seen repeatedly, ten times or more. V gene TRBV7-9 combines with J gene TRBJ2-5, with D unresolved. CDR1 SEHNR and CDR2 FQNEAQ come from the germline V gene (reference sequence). This CDR3 is built from 12 residues. V gave up 6 bases and J gave up 10 bases, with 15 bases separating them. CDR3 sequence (DNA): TGTGCCAGCAGTTCGGATGCAAGGGACCAGTACTTC. It encodes CASSSDARDQYF. The variable domain in full, with the rest retrieved from reference TRBV7-9 and TRBJ2-5, is DTGVSQNPRHKITKRGQNVTFRCDPISEHNRLYWYRQTLGQGPEFLTYFQNEAQLEKSRLLSDRFSAERPKGSFSTLEIQRTEQGDSAMYLCASSSDARDQYFGPGTRLLVL.

This clonotype has a handful of counts. V is TRBV2 and J is TRBJ2-3; D gene ambiguous. V dropped 7 bases and J dropped 4 bases, with 6 bases sitting between them. Germline values: CDR1 SNHLY, CDR2 FYNNEI. There are 11 residues in the CDR3. The CDR3 reads CASIQSDTQYF. The DNA for the CDR3 is TGTGCCAGCATCCAATCAGATACGCAGTATTTT.

This clonotype was observed a handful of times. The V gene is TRBV6-5, the J gene TRBJ1-5; 8 nucleotides agree with TRBD1. V was pared by 6 bases and J by 3 bases, with 4 bases of the junction left unmatched. The CDR3 spans 14 residues. Germline V gives CDR1 MNHEY, CDR2 SVGAGI. CDR3 in amino acids: CASSLTGANQPQHF. CDR3 nucleotide sequence: TGTGCCAGCAGCCTGACAGGGGCCAATCAGCCCCAGCATTTT.

This rearrangement joins TRBV6-5 to TRBJ1-4; 7 nucleotides line up with TRBD1. The CDR3 has 15 amino acids. The trim removed 4 bases at V and 8 bases at J, leaving 10 bases unmatched. Germline CDR1 is MNHEY and CDR2 is SVGAGI. This CDR3 reads CASSSSDRAGEKLFF. For the CDR3, the DNA is TGTGCCAGCAGTTCTTCCGACAGGGCTGGAGAAAAACTGTTTTTT.

This chain joins TRBV25-1 and TRBJ2-7; TRBD1 is a possible D gene (7 bases). This CDR3 region has 14 residues. The germline V gene has CDR1 MGHDK and CDR2 SYGVNS. Trimming removed 5 bases from V and 7 bases from J, with 18 bases in between. CDR3 amino acids: CASSPLGQAGEQYF. DNA for the CDR3: TGTGCCAGCAGTCCCTTAGGACAGGCGGGAGAGCAGTACTTC.

The chain is built from TRBV27 and TRBJ1-2; TRBD1 matches 7 bases. CDR3 size: 13 residues. The trim removed 1 base at V and 5 bases at J, leaving 1 base unmatched. From germline, CDR1 is MNHEY and CDR2 SMNVEV (reference sequence). The CDR3 sequence: CASSLLQGYGYTF. CDR3 sequence (DNA): TGTGCCAGCAGTTTATTACAGGGGTATGGCTACACCTTC.

The rearrangement links TRBV7-2 to TRBJ1-2; D uncertain. The germline V gene encodes CDR1 SGHTA and CDR2 FQGNSA. The CDR3 length is 15 residues. The germline V and J ends were trimmed by 6 bases and 4 bases, with 18 bases remaining between them. The CDR3 spells CASRKFSEIIYGYTF. The CDR3 DNA reads TGTGCCAGCAGAAAATTTTCGGAGATAATCTATGGCTACACCTTC.

This clonotype has a count of ten or more. V usage is TRBV7-3 and J usage is TRBJ2-3, with 9 nucleotides matching TRBD2. Germline CDR1 reads SGHTA; CDR2 reads FQGTGA. CDR3 length equals 15 residues. V dropped 3 bases and J dropped 7; count of bases not matched to a gene: 8. The CDR3 sequence: CASSFGGGAMNTQYF. CDR3 DNA: TGTGCCAGCAGCTTCGGCGGGGGGGCGATGAATACGCAGTATTTT.